This T cell receptor beta chain appears in the sequencing data of a study of control samples from healthy donors and cancer patients. In germline, CDR1 is GTSNPN, CDR2 SVGIG (reference sequence). CDR3 length equals 15 residues. V was clipped by 3 bases and J by 3 bases, with 15 bases between them. TCRdb's table, derived via immunoSEQ multiplex PCR, lists solely in-frame clones and lacks some. The data contain 90,000 to 100,000 clones, around 89% of them singletons. Sequenced sample: blood. The sequence derives from a woman in her seventies in good health. The rearrangement uses TRBV30 and TRBJ2-1; the D is unclear. CDR3 region: CAWSSGLGIYNEQFF. CDR3 sequence (DNA): TGTGCCTGGAGCTCAGGATTAGGTATCTACAATGAGCAGTTCTTC. The entire variable domain, with the rest obtained from reference TRBV30 and TRBJ2-1, is as follows: SQTIHQWPATLVQPVGSPLSLECTVEGTSNPNLYWYRQAAGRGLQLLFYSVGIGQISSEVPQNLSASRPQDRQFILSSKKLLLSDSGFYLCAWSSGLGIYNEQFFGPGTRLTVL.